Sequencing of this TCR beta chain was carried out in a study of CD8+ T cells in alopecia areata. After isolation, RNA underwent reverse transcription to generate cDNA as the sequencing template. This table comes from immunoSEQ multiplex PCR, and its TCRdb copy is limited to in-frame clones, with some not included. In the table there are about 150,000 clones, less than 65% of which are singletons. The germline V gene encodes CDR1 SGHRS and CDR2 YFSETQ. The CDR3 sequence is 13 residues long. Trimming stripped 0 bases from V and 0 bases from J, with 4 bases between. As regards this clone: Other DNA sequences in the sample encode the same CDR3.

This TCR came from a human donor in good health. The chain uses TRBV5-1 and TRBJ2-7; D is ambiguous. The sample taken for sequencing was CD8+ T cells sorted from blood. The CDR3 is CASSLGSSYEQYF. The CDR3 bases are TGCGCCAGCAGCTTGGGTAGCTCCTACGAGCAGTACTTC.